A single sample gave rise to the 2 T cell receptor beta chains below, sequenced in a study of Ad26.COV2.S vaccination and SARS-CoV-2 variants. Here immunoSEQ multiplex PCR was the method, and the copy in TCRdb shows in-frame clones only, minus some. Of about 680,000 clones in the sample, roughly 90% were seen once. Treatment denoted: around 19 received Ad26.COV2.S at low or high dose, single or two shots; roughly five received placebo; per-sample allocation not given. Samples were taken on day 63 after the first vaccine or placebo injection. The source was peripheral blood, collected in a trial of Ad26.COV2.S vaccine versus placebo. All receptors come from a person between 18 and 60 years old who received the Ad26.COV2.S COVID-19 vaccine or a placebo.

V gene TRBV19 combines with J gene TRBJ1-1, with 7 bases aligning to TRBD1. Germline CDR1 reads LNHDA; CDR2 reads SQIVND (reference sequence). Trimming took 5 bases from V and 0 from J; bases not matched to a gene: 6. This CDR3 region has 15 residues. The CDR3 loop reads CASSPLGQMNTEAFF. The CDR3 bases are TGTGCCAGTAGTCCTCTGGGACAGATGAACACTGAAGCTTTCTTT.

This chain links TRBV3-1 (or the pseudogene TRBV3-2) with TRBJ1-4; D is uncertain. Germline values: CDR1 LGHDT, CDR2 YNNKEL (reference sequence). The V gene lost 3 bases and the J gene lost 10 bases, with 9 bases spanning the gap. This CDR3 comprises 12 residues. Here the CDR3 reads CASSHEGRKLFF. The CDR3 nucleotides read TGTGCCAGCAGCCACGAGGGTAGAAAACTGTTTTTT.